The 22 T cell receptor beta chains given below trace back to one sample, sequenced in a study of T cell responses to AZD1222 COVID-19 vaccine. Clones were sequenced by immunoSEQ multiplex PCR, and TCRdb holds only the in-frame ones, with some missing. The sample carries more than 150,000 clones, just under 90% recorded once. The sequencing used peripheral blood, collected on day 0 of AZD1222 vaccination. These receptor sequences come from an adult in good health.

The CDR3 sequence: CASSGVIHGYTF. The CDR3 DNA is TGTGCCAGCAGCGGGGTGATACATGGCTACACCTTC. V usage is TRBV5-5 and J usage is TRBJ1-2; no definite D call. Germline-derived CDR1 and CDR2 are SGHKS and YYEKEE (reference sequence). This CDR3 has 12 residues. V was clipped by 4 bases and J by 6 bases, with 10 bases between them.

This chain uses TRBV24-1 with TRBJ2-2, with a tentative D call TRBD1 (6 bases). V lost 0 bases, J lost 0 bases, and 13 bases lay in between. From germline, CDR1 is KGHDR and CDR2 SFDVKD. There are 18 residues in the CDR3. CDR3 nucleotide sequence: TGTGCCACCAGTGATTTGCAGGGGCGTAGCGCGAACACCGGGGAGCTGTTTTTT. It encodes CATSDLQGRSANTGELFF.

The J gene is TRBJ2-2, the V gene TRBV2; D unresolved. The germline gives CDR1 SNHLY, CDR2 FYNNEI. The V gene lost 5 bases and the J gene lost 3 bases, with 1 base spanning the gap. The CDR3 has 11 amino acids. The CDR3, as DNA: TGTGCCAGCAGTTACACCGGGGAGCTGTTTTTT. Residues: CASSYTGELFF. The full variable domain, in which reference TRBV2 and TRBJ2-2 provide the parts outside the CDR3, is EPEVTQTPSHQVTQMGQEVILRCVPISNHLYFYWYRQILGQKVEFLVSFYNNEISEKSEIFDDQFSVERPDGSNFTLKIRSTKLEDSAMYFCASSYTGELFFGEGSRLTVL.

The genes are TRBV6-2 or TRBV6-3 and TRBJ2-1; 8 nucleotides align to TRBD2. J was trimmed by 6 bases and V by 2 bases; bases with no gene match: 3. Germline CDR1 is MNHEY and CDR2 is SVGEGT. The CDR3 contains 14 residues. The CDR3 DNA is TGTGCCAGCAGTTACGGGGGACTAGTCAATGAGCAGTTCTTC. Its translation: CASSYGGLVNEQFF.

This clone was recorded once. This chain uses TRBV28 with TRBJ1-6, with 9 bases fitting TRBD1. V was pared by 3 bases and J by 9 bases, with 6 bases of the junction left unmatched. Germline assignment: CDR1 MDHEN and CDR2 SYDVKM. The CDR3 covers 15 residues. The chain's CDR3 is CASSFATGGASPLHF. In DNA form, the CDR3 reads TGTGCCAGCAGTTTTGCGACAGGGGGGGCTTCACCCCTCCACTTT.

This clone was seen only once. This chain links TRBV11-3 with TRBJ2-5; 9 bases line up with TRBD1. Germline V gives CDR1 SGHNT, CDR2 YENEEA. This CDR3 spans 17 amino acids. With V trimmed by 3 bases and J by 2 bases, 10 bases remained unmatched. CDR3 in DNA: TGTGCCAGCAGCTTGGGGCACCGGGACAGGGTACAAGAGACCCAGTACTTC. It specifies CASSLGHRDRVQETQYF.

This rearrangement joins TRBV7-6 to TRBJ2-7; 8 nucleotides line up with TRBD2. Germline V gene lookup returns CDR1 SGHVS and CDR2 FNYEAQ. Trimming at V came to 5 bases and at J to 2 bases, leaving 11 bases not matched to a gene. This CDR3 contains 16 residues. CDR3: CASSEASGSATYEQYF. In DNA, the CDR3 is TGTGCCAGCAGCGAAGCGAGCGGGAGCGCCACCTACGAGCAGTACTTC. The variable domain in full, with the rest retrieved from reference TRBV7-6 and TRBJ2-7, is GAGVSQSPRYKVTKRGQDVALRCDPISGHVSLYWYRQALGQGPEFLTYFNYEAQQDKSGLPNDRFSAERPEGSISTLTIQRTEQRDSAMYRCASSEASGSATYEQYFGPGTRLTVT.

V gene TRBV2 combines with J gene TRBJ2-2; TRBD2 matches 11 bases. The CDR3 covers 14 residues. Trimming at V came to 10 bases and at J to 3 bases, leaving 4 bases not matched to a gene. Germline CDR1 SNHLY, CDR2 FYNNEI. CDR3 sequence reads: CATPGLADTGELFF. The CDR3 coding sequence is TGTGCCACCCCGGGACTAGCGGACACCGGGGAGCTGTTTTTT.

The rearrangement uses TRBV15 and TRBJ2-2; D is ambiguous. Germline CDR1 and CDR2: LNHNV and YYDKDF (reference sequence). With 0 bases removed from V and 2 bases from J, the gap between germline ends came to 4 bases. The CDR3 is 14 residues long. CDR3 amino acids: CATSREINTGELFF. DNA of the CDR3: TGTGCCACCAGCAGAGAAATAAACACCGGGGAGCTGTTTTTT.

The V call is TRBV5-4, the J call TRBJ2-1; 7 bases map to TRBD2. The CDR3 is 16 residues long. V lost 1 base and J lost 7; bases outside the gene matches: 11. The germline gives CDR1 SGHNT, CDR2 YYREEE (reference sequence). CDR3 sequence reads: CASSLRAGASHNEQFF. The CDR3 nucleotides are TGTGCCAGCAGCTTGCGGGCGGGAGCCAGCCATAATGAGCAGTTCTTC.

The J gene is TRBJ1-2, the V gene TRBV7-2, with TRBD1 as a possible D gene (5 bases). CDR1 and CDR2 (germline): SGHTA, FQGNSA. CDR3 length equals 17 residues. V was clipped by 1 base and J by 4 bases, with 19 bases between them. CDR3 in DNA: TGTGCCAGCAGCTTAGGGGCAGGGCCAGGGAAGGGCTATGGCTACACCTTC. Its translation: CASSLGAGPGKGYGYTF.

The chain couples TRBV5-5 to TRBJ1-4; perhaps TRBD1 as D (5 bases). V was cut by 3 bases and J by 2 bases, with 8 bases left in between. Germline V CDR1 and CDR2: SGHKS, YYEKEE (reference sequence). The CDR3 extends over 14 amino acids. This CDR3 is CASSSGVTNEKLFF. CDR3 sequence (DNA): TGTGCCAGCAGCTCGGGGGTTACTAATGAAAAACTGTTTTTT.

The chain combines TRBV10-3 with TRBJ1-1; D ambiguous. CDR3 length: 14 residues. V lost 6 bases, J lost 7 bases, and 18 bases lay in between. Germline V gene sequence: CDR1 ENHRY, CDR2 SYGVKD. CDR3 in DNA: TGTGCCATCAGACCCGGCCCAGACACCAATGAAGCTTTCTTT. Translated: CAIRPGPDTNEAFF.

On this clone: In the same sample, other DNA sequences code for this CDR3. The chain joins TRBV12-3 or TRBV12-4 to TRBJ2-7, with D uncertain. This CDR3 has 11 residues. Trimming shortened V by 1 base and J by 4 bases, and 2 bases separated the two germline ends. Written as DNA, the CDR3 is TGTGCCAGCAGTTTAGGTTACGAGCAGTACTTC. Translated: CASSLGYEQYF.

The V and J genes are TRBV6-5 and TRBJ1-5, with 9 bases fitting TRBD1. The CDR3 totals 16 residues. The V segment lost 4 bases and the J segment 1 base; nucleotides outside the gene matches: 5. CDR1 and CDR2 (germline): MNHEY, SVGAGI. CDR3 bases: TGTGCCAGCAGTTCACAGGGGGCTCGAAGCAATCAGCCCCAGCATTTT. Amino acid sequence: CASSSQGARSNQPQHF.

The chain joins TRBV19 to TRBJ1-6; tentative D call: TRBD1 (6 bases). Germline V CDR1 and CDR2: LNHDA, SQIVND (reference sequence). This CDR3 spans 15 amino acids. Trimming removed 3 bases at V and 8 bases at J, with 14 bases between. The CDR3, as DNA: TGTGCCAGTAGTATGCTCGGGACACCCGATTCACCCCTCCACTTT. Its protein is CASSMLGTPDSPLHF.

V gene TRBV2 combines with J gene TRBJ2-1; D is possibly TRBD2 (6 bases). V dropped 0 bases and J dropped 2 bases, with 14 bases sitting between them. This CDR3 region has 17 residues. Germline V gene sequence: CDR1 SNHLY, CDR2 FYNNEI. Here the CDR3 reads CASSEAGVAAPYNEQFF. Written as DNA, the CDR3 is TGTGCCAGCAGTGAAGCGGGGGTAGCGGCCCCCTACAATGAGCAGTTCTTC.

This clone has only one observation. The V call is TRBV11-2, the J call TRBJ2-2; TRBD2 agrees at 9 bases. The junction had 7 bases not matched to a gene; V was cut back by 3 bases and J by 5 bases. The CDR3 has 16 residues. CDR1 is SGHAT, CDR2 FQNNGV, per germline. In DNA, the CDR3 is TGTGCCAGCAGCTTGGCTAGCGGGAAGGTTACCGGGGAGCTGTTTTTT. Residues: CASSLASGKVTGELFF.

The chain couples TRBV9 to TRBJ2-1, with a possible D match to TRBD2 (6 bases). This CDR3 has 15 amino acids. Per germline, CDR1 SGDLS and CDR2 YYNGEE. V shed 4 bases and J shed 4 bases, with 15 bases lying between them. The CDR3 sequence: CASSPSAGRYNEQFF. The CDR3, as DNA: TGTGCCAGCAGCCCCTCAGCGGGCCGTTACAATGAGCAGTTCTTC.

This rearrangement joins TRBV7-2 to TRBJ1-3; D is undetermined. The V end was cut by 5 bases, the J end by 0 bases, with 8 bases between. This CDR3 is 14 amino acids long. Germline CDR1 reads SGHTA; CDR2 reads FQGNSA. CDR3 sequence (DNA): TGTGCCAGCAGCCCCCGGGACTCTGGAAACACCATATATTTT. Encoded protein: CASSPRDSGNTIYF. Variable domain in full (rest from reference TRBV7-2 and TRBJ1-3): GAGVSQSPSNKVTEKGKDVELRCDPISGHTALYWYRQSLGQGLEFLIYFQGNSAPDKSGLPSDRFSAERTGGSVSTLTIQRTQQEDSAVYLCASSPRDSGNTIYFGEGSWLTVV.

The J gene is TRBJ2-7, the V gene TRBV27, with D hard to call. V was trimmed by 1 base and J by 3 bases, leaving 13 bases between them. The CDR3 totals 15 residues. Germline CDR1 MNHEY, CDR2 SMNVEV (reference sequence). CDR3 region: CASSLYMGTGYEQYF. The CDR3 DNA follows: TGTGCCAGCAGTTTATATATGGGCACGGGCTACGAGCAGTACTTC.

V gene TRBV3-1 (or the pseudogene TRBV3-2) combines with J gene TRBJ1-5; D is uncertain. The CDR3 runs to 13 residues. Trimming removed 0 bases from V and 7 bases from J, with 7 bases in between. Per the germline V gene, CDR1 is LGHDT and CDR2 is YNNKEL (reference sequence). CDR3 region: CASSQDGVQPQHF. CDR3 in DNA: TGTGCCAGCAGCCAAGATGGCGTCCAGCCCCAGCATTTT.